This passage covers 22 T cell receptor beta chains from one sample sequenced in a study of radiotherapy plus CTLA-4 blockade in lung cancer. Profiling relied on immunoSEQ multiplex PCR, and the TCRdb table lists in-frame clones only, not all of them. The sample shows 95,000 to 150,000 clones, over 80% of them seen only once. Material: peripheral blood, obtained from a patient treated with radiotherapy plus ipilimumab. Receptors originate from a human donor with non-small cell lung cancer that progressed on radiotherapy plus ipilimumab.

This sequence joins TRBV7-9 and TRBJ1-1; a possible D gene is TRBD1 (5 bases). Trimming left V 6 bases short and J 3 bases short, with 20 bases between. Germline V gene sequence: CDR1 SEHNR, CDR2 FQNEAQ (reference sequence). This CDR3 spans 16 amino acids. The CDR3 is CASSESFGSGDTEAFF. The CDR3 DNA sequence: TGTGCCAGCAGTGAATCGTTCGGGTCGGGGGACACTGAAGCTTTCTTT.

The DNA for the CDR3 is TGTGCCAGCAGTTTCCTTGGACAGGGGGCATCAGCTTTCTTT. It encodes CASSFLGQGASAFF. The gene calls are TRBV28 and TRBJ1-1; the match to TRBD1 covers 11 bases. This CDR3 contains 14 residues. The V gene's germline CDR1 is MDHEN and CDR2 SYDVKM. The junction had 7 bases not matched to a gene; V was cut back by 3 bases and J by 10 bases.

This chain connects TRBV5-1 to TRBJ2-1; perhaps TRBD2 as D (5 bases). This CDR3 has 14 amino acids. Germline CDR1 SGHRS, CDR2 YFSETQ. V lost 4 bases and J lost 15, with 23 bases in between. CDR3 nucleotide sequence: TGCGCCAGCAGCGGAGGTAGGACGTCTAGCATTAGGTTCTTC. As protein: CASSGGRTSSIRFF.

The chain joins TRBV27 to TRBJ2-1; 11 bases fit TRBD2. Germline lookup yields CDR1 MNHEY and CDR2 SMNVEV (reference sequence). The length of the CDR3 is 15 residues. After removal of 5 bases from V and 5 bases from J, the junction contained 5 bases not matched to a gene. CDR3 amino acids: CASSGTGLADNEQFF. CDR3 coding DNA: TGTGCCAGCAGTGGAACGGGACTAGCGGACAATGAGCAGTTCTTC.

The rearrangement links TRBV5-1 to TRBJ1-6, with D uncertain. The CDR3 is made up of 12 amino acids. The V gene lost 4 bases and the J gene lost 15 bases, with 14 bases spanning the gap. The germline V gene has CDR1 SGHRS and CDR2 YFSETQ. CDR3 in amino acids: CASSLLGTDLHF. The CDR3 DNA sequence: TGCGCCAGCAGCCTTCTCGGCACTGACCTCCACTTT.

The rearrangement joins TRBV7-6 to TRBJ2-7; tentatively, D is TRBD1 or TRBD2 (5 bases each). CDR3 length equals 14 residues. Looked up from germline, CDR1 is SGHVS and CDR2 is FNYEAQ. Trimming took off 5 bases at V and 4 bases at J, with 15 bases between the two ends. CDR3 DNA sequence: TGTGCCAGCAGCCGGGACGGAAAGGGTTACGAGCAGTACTTC. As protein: CASSRDGKGYEQYF.

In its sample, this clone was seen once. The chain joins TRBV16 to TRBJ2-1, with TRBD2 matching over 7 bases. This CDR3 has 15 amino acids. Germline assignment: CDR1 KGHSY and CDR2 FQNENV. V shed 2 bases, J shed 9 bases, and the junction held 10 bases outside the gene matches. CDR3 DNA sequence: TGTGCCAGCAGCCAACCCCTAGCGGTTAAGCGTGAGCAGTTCTTC. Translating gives CASSQPLAVKREQFF.

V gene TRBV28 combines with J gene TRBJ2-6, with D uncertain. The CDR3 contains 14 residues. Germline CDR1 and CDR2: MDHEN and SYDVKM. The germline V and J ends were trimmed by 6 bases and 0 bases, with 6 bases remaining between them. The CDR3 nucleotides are TGTGCCAGCAGAAAGTACTCTGGGGCCAACGTCCTGACTTTC. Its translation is CASRKYSGANVLTF.

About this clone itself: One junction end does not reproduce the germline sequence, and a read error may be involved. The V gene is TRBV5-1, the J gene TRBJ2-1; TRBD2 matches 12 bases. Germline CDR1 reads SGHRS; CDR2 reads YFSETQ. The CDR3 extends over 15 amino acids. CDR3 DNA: TGCGCCAGCAGGTTGGGACTAGCGGGCTACAATGAGCAGTTCTTC. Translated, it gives CASRLGLAGYNEQFF.

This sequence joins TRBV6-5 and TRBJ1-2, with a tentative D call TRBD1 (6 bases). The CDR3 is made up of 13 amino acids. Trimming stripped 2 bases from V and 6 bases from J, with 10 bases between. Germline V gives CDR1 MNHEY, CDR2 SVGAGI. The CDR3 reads CASSYGQKNGYTF. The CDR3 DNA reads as TGTGCCAGCAGTTACGGACAGAAGAATGGCTACACCTTC.

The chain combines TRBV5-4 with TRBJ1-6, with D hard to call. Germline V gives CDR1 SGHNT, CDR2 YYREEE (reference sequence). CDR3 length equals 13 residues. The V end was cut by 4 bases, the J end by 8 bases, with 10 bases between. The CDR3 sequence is CASSLLLDSPLHF. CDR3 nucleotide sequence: TGTGCCAGCAGCCTTCTTCTGGATTCACCCCTCCACTTT.

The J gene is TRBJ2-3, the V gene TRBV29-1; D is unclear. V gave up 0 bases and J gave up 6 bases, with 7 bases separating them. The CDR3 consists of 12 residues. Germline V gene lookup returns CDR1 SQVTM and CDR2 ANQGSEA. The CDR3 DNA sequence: TGCAGCGTTGAAGATCAGGCGGATACGCAGTATTTT. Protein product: CSVEDQADTQYF.

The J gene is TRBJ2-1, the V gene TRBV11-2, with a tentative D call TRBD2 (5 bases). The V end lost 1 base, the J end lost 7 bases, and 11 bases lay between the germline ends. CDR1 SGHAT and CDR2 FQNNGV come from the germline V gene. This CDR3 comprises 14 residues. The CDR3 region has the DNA TGTGCCAGCAGCTTAGGGTGGGAGAGGAATGAGCAGTTCTTC. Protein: CASSLGWERNEQFF.

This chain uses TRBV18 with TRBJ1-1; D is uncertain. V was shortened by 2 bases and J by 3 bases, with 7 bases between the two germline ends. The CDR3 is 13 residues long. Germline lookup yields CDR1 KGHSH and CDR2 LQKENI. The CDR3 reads CASSPNLDTEAFF. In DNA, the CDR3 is TGTGCCAGCTCACCAAATTTGGACACTGAAGCTTTCTTT. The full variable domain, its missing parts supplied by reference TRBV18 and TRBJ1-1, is NAGVMQNPRHLVRRRGQEARLRCSPMKGHSHVYWYRQLPEEGLKFMVYLQKENIIDESGMPKERFSAEFPKEGPSILRIQQVVRGDSAAYFCASSPNLDTEAFFGQGTRLTVV.

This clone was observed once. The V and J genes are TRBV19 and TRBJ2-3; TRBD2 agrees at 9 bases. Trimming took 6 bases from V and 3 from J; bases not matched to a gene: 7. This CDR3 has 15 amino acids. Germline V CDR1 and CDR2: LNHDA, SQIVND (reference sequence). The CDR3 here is CASSTYTSGTDTQYF. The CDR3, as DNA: TGTGCCAGTAGCACATACACTAGCGGGACAGATACGCAGTATTTT.

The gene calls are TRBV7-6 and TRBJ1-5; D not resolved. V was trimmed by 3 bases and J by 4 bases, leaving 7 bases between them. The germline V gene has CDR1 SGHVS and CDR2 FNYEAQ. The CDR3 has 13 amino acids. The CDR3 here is CASSLDGNQPQHF. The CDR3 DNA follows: TGTGCCAGCAGCTTGGACGGAAATCAGCCCCAGCATTTT.

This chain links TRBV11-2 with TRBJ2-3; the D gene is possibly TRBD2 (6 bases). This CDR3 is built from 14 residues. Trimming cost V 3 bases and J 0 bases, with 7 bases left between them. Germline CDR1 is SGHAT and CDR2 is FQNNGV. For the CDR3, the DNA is TGTGCCAGCAGCTTCGGGAGAAGCACAGATACGCAGTATTTT. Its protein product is CASSFGRSTDTQYF. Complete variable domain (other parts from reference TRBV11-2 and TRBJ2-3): EAGVAQSPRYKIIEKRQSVAFWCNPISGHATLYWYQQILGQGPKLLIQFQNNGVVDDSQLPKDRFSAERLKGVDSTLKIQPAKLEDSAVYLCASSFGRSTDTQYFGPGTRLTVL.

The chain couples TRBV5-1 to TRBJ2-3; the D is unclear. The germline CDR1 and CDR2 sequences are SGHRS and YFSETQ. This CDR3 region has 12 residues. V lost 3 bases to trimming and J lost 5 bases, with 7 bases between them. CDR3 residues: CASSSSVDTQYF. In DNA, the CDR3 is TGCGCCAGCAGCTCGTCGGTAGATACGCAGTATTTT.

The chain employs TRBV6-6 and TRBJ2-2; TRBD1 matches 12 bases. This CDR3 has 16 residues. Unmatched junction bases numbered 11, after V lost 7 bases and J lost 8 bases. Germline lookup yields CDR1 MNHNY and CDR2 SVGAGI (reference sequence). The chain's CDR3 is CASIPFGGQGAGELFF. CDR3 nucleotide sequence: TGTGCCAGCATCCCTTTTGGGGGACAGGGGGCAGGGGAGCTGTTTTTT.

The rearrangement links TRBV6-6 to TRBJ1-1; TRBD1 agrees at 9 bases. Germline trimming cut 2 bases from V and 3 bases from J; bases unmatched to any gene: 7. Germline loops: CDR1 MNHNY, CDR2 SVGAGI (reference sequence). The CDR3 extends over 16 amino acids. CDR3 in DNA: TGTGCCAGCAGTTACAATACAGGGGGCGCGGACACTGAAGCTTTCTTT. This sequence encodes CASSYNTGGADTEAFF.

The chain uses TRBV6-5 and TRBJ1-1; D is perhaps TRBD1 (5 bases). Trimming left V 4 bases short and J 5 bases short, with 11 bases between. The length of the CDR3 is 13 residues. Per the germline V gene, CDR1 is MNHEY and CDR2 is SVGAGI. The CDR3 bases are TGTGCCAGCAGTTTAAGGGGACGTACTGAAGCTTTCTTT. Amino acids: CASSLRGRTEAFF.

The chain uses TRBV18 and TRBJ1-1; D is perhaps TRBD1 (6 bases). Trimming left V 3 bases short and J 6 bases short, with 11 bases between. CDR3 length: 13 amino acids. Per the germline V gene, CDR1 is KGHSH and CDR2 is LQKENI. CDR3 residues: CASSPSGGPEAFF. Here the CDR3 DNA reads TGTGCCAGCTCACCGTCGGGGGGGCCTGAAGCTTTCTTT.